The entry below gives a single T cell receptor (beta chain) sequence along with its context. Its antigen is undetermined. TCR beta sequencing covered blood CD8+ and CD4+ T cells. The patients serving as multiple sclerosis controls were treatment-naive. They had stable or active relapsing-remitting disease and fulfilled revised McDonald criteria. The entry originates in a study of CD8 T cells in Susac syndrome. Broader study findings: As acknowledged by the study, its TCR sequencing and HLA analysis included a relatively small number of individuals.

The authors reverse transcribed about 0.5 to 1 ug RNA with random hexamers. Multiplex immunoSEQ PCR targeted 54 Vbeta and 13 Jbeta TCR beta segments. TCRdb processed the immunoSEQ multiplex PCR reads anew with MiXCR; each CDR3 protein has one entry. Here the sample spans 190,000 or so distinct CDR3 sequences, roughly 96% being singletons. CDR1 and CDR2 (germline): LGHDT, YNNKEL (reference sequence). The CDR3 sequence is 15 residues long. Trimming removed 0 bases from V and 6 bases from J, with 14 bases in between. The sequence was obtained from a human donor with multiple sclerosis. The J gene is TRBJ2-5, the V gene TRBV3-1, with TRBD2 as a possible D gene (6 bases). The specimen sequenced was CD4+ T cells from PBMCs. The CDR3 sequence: CASSQEVAVGQTQYF. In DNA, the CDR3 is TGTGCCAGCAGCCAAGAGGTAGCGGTGGGACAGACCCAGTACTTC.